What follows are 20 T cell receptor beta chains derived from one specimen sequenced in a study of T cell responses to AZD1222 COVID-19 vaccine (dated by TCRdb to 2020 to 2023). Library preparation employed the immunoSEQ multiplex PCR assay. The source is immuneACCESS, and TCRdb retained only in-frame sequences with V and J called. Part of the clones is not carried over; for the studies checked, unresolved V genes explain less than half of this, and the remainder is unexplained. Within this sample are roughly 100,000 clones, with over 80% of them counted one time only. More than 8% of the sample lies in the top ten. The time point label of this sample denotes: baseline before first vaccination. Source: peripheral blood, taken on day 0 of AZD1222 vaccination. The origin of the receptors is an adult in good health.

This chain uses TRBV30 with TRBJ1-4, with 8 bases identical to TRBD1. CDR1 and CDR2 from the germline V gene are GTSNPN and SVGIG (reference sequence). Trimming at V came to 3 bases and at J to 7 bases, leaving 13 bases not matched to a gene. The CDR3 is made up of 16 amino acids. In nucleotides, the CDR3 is TGTGCCTGGAGGCGGCAGGGGGCGCTTACCGGTGAAAAACTGTTTTTT. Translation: CAWRRQGALTGEKLFF. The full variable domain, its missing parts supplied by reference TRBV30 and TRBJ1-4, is SQTIHQWPATLVQPVGSPLSLECTVEGTSNPNLYWYRQAAGRGLQLLFYSVGIGQISSEVPQNLSASRPQDRQFILSSKKLLLSDSGFYLCAWRRQGALTGEKLFFGSGTQLSVL.

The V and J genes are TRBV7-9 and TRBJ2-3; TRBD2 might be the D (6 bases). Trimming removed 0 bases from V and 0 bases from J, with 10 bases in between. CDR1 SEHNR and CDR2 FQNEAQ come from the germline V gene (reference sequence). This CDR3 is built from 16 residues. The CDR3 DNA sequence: TGTGCCAGCAGCTTAGCACTAGCAGAAAGCACAGATACGCAGTATTTT. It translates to CASSLALAESTDTQYF.

In DNA, the CDR3 is TGTGCCAGCAGCGCTCGGACTAGCGGTTACGAGCAGTACTTC. It yields the protein CASSARTSGYEQYF. This chain joins TRBV9 and TRBJ2-7, with 10 positions matching TRBD2. CDR1 and CDR2 (germline): SGDLS, YYNGEE. There are 14 residues in the CDR3. Trimming took 3 bases from V and 4 from J; bases not matched to a gene: 4.

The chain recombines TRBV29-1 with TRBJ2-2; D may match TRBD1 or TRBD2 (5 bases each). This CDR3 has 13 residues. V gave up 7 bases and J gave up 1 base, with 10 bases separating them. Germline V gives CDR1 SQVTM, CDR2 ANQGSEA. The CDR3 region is CSAGTENTGELFF. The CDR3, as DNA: TGCAGCGCTGGGACGGAGAACACCGGGGAGCTGTTTTTT.

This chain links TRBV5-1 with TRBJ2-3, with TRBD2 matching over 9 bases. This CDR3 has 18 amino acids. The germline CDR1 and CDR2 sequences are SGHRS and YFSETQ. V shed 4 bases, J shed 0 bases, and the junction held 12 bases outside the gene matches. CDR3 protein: CASSPGKLAGSSTDTQYF. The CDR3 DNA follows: TGCGCCAGCAGCCCAGGGAAGCTAGCGGGATCTAGCACAGATACGCAGTATTTT.

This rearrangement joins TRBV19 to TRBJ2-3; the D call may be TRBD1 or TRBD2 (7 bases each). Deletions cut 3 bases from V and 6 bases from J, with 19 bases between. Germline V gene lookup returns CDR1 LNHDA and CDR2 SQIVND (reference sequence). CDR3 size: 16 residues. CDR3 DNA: TGTGCCAGTAGTATTAAGGGGGCGGGAGCGGGTGATACGCAGTATTTT. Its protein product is CASSIKGAGAGDTQYF. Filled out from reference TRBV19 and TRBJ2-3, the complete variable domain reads DGGITQSPKYLFRKEGQNVTLSCEQNLNHDAMYWYRQDPGQGLRLIYYSQIVNDFQKGDIAEGYSVSREKKESFPLTVTSAQKNPTAFYLCASSIKGAGAGDTQYFGPGTRLTVL.

Written as DNA, the CDR3 is TGCAGCGCCTGGCTTACAGGGGGCGAAGGCTATGGCTACACCTTC. Encoded protein: CSAWLTGGEGYGYTF. The gene calls are TRBV29-1 and TRBJ1-2; 9 bases line up with TRBD1. The CDR3 sequence is 15 residues long. Looked up from germline, CDR1 is SQVTM and CDR2 is ANQGSEA. With 7 bases clipped from V and 4 bases from J, the junction kept 13 bases outside the gene matches.

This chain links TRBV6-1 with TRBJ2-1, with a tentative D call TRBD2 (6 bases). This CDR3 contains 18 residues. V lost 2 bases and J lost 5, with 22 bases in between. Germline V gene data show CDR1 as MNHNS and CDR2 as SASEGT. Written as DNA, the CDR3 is TGTGCCAGCAGTGAACTTAACGGGGCGGGACTTAAGAACAATGAGCAGTTCTTC. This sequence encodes CASSELNGAGLKNNEQFF.

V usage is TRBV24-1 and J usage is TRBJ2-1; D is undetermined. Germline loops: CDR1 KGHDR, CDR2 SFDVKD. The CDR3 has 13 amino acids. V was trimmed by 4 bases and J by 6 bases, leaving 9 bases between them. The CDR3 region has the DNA TGTGCCACCAGTGACGGTCGCCTCAATGAGCAGTTCTTC. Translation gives CATSDGRLNEQFF.

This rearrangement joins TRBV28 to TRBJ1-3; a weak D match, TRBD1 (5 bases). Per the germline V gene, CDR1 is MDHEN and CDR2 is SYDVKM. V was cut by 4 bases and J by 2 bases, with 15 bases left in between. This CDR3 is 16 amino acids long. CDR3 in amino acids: CASSSPGTQTGNTIYF. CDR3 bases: TGTGCCAGCAGTTCCCCCGGGACTCAAACTGGAAACACCATATATTTT. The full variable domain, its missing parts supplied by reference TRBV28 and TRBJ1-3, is DVKVTQSSRYLVKRTGEKVFLECVQDMDHENMFWYRQDPGLGLRLIYFSYDVKMKEKGDIPEGYSVSREKKERFSLILESASTNQTSMYLCASSSPGTQTGNTIYFGEGSWLTVV.

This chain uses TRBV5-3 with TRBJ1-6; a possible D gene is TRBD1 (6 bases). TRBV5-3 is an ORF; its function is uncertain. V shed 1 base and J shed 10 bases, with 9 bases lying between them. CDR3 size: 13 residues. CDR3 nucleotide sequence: TGTGCCAGAAGCTTGTGGGGGCGGTCACCCCTCCACTTT. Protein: CARSLWGRSPLHF.

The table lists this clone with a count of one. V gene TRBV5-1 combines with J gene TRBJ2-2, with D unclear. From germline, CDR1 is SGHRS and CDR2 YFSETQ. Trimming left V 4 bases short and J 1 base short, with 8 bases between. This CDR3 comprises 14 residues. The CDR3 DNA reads TGCGCCAGCAGCGGCCCCCTGAACACCGGGGAGCTGTTTTTT. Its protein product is CASSGPLNTGELFF.

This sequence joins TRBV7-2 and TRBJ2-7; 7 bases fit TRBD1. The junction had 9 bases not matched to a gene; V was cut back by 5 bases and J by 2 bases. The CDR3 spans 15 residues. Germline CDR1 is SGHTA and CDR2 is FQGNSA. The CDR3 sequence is CASSLRHQGAYEQYF. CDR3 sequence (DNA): TGTGCCAGCAGCCTCAGACATCAGGGGGCCTACGAGCAGTACTTC.

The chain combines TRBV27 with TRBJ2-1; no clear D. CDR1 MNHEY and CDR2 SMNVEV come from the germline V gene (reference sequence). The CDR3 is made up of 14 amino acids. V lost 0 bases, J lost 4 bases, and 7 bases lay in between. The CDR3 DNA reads TGTGCCAGCAGTTTATCAGTGGAGTACAATGAGCAGTTCTTC. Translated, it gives CASSLSVEYNEQFF.

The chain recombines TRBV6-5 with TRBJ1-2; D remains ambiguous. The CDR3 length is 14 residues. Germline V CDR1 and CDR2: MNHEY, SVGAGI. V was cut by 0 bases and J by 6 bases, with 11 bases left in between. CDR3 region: CASSYSRGRHGYTF. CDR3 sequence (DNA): TGTGCCAGCAGTTACTCCCGCGGCAGGCATGGCTACACCTTC.

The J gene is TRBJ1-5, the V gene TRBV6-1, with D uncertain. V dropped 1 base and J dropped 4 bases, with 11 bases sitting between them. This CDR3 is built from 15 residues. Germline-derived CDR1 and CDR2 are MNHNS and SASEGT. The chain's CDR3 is CASSEVAGGNQPQHF. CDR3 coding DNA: TGTGCCAGCAGTGAAGTTGCGGGTGGGAATCAGCCCCAGCATTTT.

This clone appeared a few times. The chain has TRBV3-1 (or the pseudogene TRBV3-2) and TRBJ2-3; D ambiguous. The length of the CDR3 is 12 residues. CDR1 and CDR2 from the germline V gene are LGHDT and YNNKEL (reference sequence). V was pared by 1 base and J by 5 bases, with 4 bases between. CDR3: CASSQGGDTQYF. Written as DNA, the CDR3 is TGTGCCAGCAGCCAAGGAGGAGATACGCAGTATTTT.

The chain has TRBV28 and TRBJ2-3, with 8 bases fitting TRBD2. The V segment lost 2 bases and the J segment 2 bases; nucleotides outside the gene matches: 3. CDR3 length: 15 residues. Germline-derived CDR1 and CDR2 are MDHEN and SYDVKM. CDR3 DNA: TGTGCCAGCAGTTTACGGGGGGGGCCCACAGATACGCAGTATTTT. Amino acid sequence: CASSLRGGPTDTQYF.

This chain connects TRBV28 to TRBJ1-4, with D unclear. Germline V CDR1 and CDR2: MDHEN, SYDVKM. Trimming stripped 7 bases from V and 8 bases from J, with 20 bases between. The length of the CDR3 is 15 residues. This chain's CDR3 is CASMLGGNKGEKLFF. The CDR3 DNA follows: TGTGCCAGCATGTTAGGAGGGAATAAGGGAGAAAAACTGTTTTTT.

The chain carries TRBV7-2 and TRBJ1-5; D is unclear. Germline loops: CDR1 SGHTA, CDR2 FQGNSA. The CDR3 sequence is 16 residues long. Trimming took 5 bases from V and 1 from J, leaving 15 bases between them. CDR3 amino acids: CASSPSSIQSNQPQHF. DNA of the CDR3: TGTGCCAGCAGCCCCTCCAGTATTCAAAGCAATCAGCCCCAGCATTTT.